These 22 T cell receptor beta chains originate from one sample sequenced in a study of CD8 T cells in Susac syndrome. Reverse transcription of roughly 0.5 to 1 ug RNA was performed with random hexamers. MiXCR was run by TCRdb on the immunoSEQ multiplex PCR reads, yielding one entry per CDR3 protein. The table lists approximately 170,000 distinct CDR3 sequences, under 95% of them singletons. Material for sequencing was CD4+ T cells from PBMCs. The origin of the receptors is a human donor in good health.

The CDR3 region is CASTRAEQYNQPQHF. CDR3 nucleotides: TGTGCCAGCACTCGAGCCGAACAGTACAATCAGCCCCAGCATTTT. This chain connects TRBV28 to TRBJ1-5, with D uncertain. The CDR3 covers 15 residues. V was cut by 7 bases and J by 3 bases, with 16 bases left in between. Germline lookup yields CDR1 MDHEN and CDR2 SYDVKM.

CDR3 DNA: TGTGCCAGCAGCCGAAACTACGGAGAGGTGAATTCACCCCTCCACTTT. This codes for CASSRNYGEVNSPLHF. The rearrangement joins TRBV14 to TRBJ1-6; D unresolved. V was cut by 4 bases and J by 7 bases, with 17 bases left in between. Per germline, CDR1 SGHDN and CDR2 FVKESK. The length of the CDR3 is 16 residues. The entire variable domain, with the rest obtained from reference TRBV14 and TRBJ1-6, is as follows: EAGVTQFPSHSVIEKGQTVTLRCDPISGHDNLYWYRRVMGKEIKFLLHFVKESKQDESGMPNNRFLAERTGGTYSTLKVQPAELEDSGVYFCASSRNYGEVNSPLHFGNGTRLTVT.

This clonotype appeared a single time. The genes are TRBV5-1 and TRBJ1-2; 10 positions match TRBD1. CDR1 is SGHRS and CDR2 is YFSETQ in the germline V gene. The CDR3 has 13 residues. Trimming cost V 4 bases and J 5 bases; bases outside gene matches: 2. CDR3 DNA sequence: TGCGCCAGCAGCAGGGACAGGGGTTATGGCTACACCTTC. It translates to CASSRDRGYGYTF.

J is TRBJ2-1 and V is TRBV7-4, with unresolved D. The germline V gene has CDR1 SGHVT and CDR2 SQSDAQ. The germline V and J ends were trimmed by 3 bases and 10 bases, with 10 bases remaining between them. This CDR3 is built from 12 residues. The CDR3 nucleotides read TGTGCCAGCAGCTTTTGTGGGTGCGAGCAGTTCTTC. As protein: CASSFCGCEQFF.

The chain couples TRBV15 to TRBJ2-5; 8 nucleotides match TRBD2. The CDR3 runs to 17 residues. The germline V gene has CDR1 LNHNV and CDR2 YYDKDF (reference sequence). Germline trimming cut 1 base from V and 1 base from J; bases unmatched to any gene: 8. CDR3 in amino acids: CATSRGPPLAAQETQYF. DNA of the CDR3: TGTGCCACCAGCAGAGGCCCCCCACTAGCGGCCCAAGAGACCCAGTACTTC.

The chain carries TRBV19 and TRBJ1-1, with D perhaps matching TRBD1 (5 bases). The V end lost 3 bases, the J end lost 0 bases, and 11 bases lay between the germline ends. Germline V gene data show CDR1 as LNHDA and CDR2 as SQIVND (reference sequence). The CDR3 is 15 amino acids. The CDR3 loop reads CASSMASGVNTEAFF. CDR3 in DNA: TGTGCCAGTAGTATGGCGTCGGGGGTGAACACTGAAGCTTTCTTT.

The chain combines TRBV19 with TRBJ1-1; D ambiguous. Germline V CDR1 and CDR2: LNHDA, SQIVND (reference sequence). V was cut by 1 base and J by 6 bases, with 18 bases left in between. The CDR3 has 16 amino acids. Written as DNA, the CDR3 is TGTGCCAGTAGTATAGGATTGTCTCGCAATGGGGCTGAAGCTTTCTTT. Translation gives CASSIGLSRNGAEAFF.

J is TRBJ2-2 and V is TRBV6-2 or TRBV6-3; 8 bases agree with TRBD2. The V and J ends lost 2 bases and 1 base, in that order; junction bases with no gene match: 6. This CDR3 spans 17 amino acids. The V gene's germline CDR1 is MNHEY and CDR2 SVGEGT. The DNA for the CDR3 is TGTGCCAGCAGTTACGTCGGGGGGGAAAGGAACACCGGGGAGCTGTTTTTT. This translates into CASSYVGGERNTGELFF.

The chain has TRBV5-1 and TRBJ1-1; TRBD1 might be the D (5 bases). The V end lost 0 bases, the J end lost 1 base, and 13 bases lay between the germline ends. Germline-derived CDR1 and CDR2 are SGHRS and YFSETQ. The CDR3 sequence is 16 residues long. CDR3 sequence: CASSLVWGRENTEAFF. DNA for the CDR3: TGCGCCAGCAGCTTGGTGTGGGGCAGAGAGAACACTGAAGCTTTCTTT.

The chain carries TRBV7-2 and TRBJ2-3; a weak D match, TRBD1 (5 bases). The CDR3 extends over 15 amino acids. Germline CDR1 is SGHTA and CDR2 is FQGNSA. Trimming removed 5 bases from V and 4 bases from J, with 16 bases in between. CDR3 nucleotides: TGTGCCAGCAGCCCTCGGTTAGGGGCCGCAGATACGCAGTATTTT. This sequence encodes CASSPRLGAADTQYF. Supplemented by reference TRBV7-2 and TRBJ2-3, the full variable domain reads GAGVSQSPSNKVTEKGKDVELRCDPISGHTALYWYRQSLGQGLEFLIYFQGNSAPDKSGLPSDRFSAERTGGSVSTLTIQRTQQEDSAVYLCASSPRLGAADTQYFGPGTRLTVL.

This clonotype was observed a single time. The CDR3 loop is CSVEMGGSTDTQYF. For the CDR3, the DNA is TGCAGCGTTGAAATGGGCGGGAGCACAGATACGCAGTATTTT. The gene calls are TRBV29-1 and TRBJ2-3; D is possibly TRBD2 (5 bases). The CDR3 has 14 residues. In germline, CDR1 is SQVTM, CDR2 ANQGSEA. V was shortened by 2 bases and J by 0 bases, with 9 bases between the two germline ends.

The CDR3 reads CASSLSYSEQYF. Here the CDR3 DNA reads TGTGCCAGCAGCTTGTCGTATTCCGAGCAGTACTTC. This chain joins TRBV5-6 and TRBJ2-7; D is unclear. V dropped 1 base and J dropped 6 bases, with 8 bases sitting between them. The germline CDR1 and CDR2 sequences are SGHDT and YYEEEE. This CDR3 contains 12 residues.

DNA of the CDR3: TGCAGTGCTAGGGGACTAGCGGCCCGGTTGGCCGGGGAGCTGTTTTTT. It is translated as CSARGLAARLAGELFF. The chain joins TRBV20-1 to TRBJ2-2, with 11 nucleotides matching TRBD2. V gave up 3 bases and J gave up 6 bases; unmatched junction bases: 9. There are 16 residues in the CDR3. In germline, CDR1 is DFQATT, CDR2 SNEGSKA (reference sequence).

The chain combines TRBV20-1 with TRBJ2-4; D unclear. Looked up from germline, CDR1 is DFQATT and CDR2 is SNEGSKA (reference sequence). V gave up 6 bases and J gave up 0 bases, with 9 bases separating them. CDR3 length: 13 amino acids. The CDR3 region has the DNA TGCAGTGCCTGGGTGGGAGCCAAAAACATTCAGTACTTC. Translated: CSAWVGAKNIQYF.

The CDR3 loop is CASSVGGGGNSPLHF. Here the CDR3 DNA reads TGTGCCAGCAGCGTAGGAGGCGGAGGTAATTCACCCCTCCACTTT. V and J are TRBV9 and TRBJ1-6; D is unresolved. The V and J ends lost 0 bases and 6 bases respectively, with 10 bases between them. This CDR3 comprises 15 residues. From germline, CDR1 is SGDLS and CDR2 YYNGEE. The whole variable domain, filled in from reference TRBV9 and TRBJ1-6, reads DSGVTQTPKHLITATGQRVTLRCSPRSGDLSVYWYQQSLDQGLQFLIQYYNGEERAKGNILERFSAQQFPDLHSELNLSSLELGDSALYFCASSVGGGGNSPLHFGNGTRLTVT.

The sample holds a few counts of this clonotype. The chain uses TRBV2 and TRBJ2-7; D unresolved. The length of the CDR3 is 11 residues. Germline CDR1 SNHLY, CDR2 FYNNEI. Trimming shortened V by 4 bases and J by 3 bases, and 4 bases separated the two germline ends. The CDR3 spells CASSGYYEQYF. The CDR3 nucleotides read TGTGCCAGCAGTGGTTACTACGAGCAGTACTTC.

This CDR3 is CASSQVWGLADNNEQFF. Here the CDR3 DNA reads TGTGCCAGCAGCCAAGTTTGGGGACTAGCGGATAACAATGAGCAGTTCTTC. The V gene is TRBV14, the J gene TRBJ2-1; 11 positions match TRBD2. Germline loops: CDR1 SGHDN, CDR2 FVKESK. V trimming: 1 base; J trimming: 5 bases; junction bases outside the gene matches: 7. The CDR3 sequence is 17 residues long.

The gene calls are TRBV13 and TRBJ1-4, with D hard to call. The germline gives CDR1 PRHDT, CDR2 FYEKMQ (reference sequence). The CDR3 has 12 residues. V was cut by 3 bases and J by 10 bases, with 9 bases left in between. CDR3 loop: CASSFRKGKLFF. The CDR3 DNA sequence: TGTGCCAGCAGCTTCCGGAAGGGAAAACTGTTTTTT.

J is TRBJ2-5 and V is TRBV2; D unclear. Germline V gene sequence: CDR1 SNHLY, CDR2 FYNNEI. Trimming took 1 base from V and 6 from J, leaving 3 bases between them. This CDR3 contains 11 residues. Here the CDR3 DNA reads TGTGCCAGCAGTGAAGTGCAGACCCAGTACTTC. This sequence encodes CASSEVQTQYF.

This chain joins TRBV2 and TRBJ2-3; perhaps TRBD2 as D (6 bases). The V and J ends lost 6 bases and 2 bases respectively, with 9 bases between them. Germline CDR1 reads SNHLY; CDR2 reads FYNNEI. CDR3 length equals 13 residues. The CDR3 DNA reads TGTGCCAGCAGAAGGGACTTCACAGATACGCAGTATTTT. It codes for CASRRDFTDTQYF.

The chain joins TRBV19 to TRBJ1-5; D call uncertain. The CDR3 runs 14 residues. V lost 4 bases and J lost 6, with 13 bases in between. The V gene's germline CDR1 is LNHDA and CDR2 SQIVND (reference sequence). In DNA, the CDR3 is TGTGCCAGTAGTACTGGCGTTTCGGGTCAGCCCCAGCATTTT. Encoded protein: CASSTGVSGQPQHF.

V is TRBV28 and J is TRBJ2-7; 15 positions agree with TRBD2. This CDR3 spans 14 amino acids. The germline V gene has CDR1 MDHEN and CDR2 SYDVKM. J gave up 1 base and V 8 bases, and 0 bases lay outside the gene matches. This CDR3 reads CASGTSGRSYEQYF. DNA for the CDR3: TGTGCCAGCGGGACTAGCGGGAGGTCCTACGAGCAGTACTTC. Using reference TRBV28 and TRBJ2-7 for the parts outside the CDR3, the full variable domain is DVKVTQSSRYLVKRTGEKVFLECVQDMDHENMFWYRQDPGLGLRLIYFSYDVKMKEKGDIPEGYSVSREKKERFSLILESASTNQTSMYLCASGTSGRSYEQYFGPGTRLTVT.